The source of this TCR beta chain is a study of shared T cell receptors in the human thymus. Clones were sequenced by immunoSEQ multiplex PCR, and TCRdb holds only the in-frame ones, with some missing. The table lists around 730,000 clones, 70% to 90% of them singletons. Trimming at V came to 3 bases and at J to 2 bases, leaving 14 bases not matched to a gene. This CDR3 is built from 18 residues. The germline gives CDR1 MDHEN, CDR2 SYDVKM. Separately, the same data were catalogued under a study of human thymus T cells. That paper adds: Thymic resections from corrective heart surgery supplied the tissue.

Material for sequencing was thymocytes. This TCR was sampled from a girl in the first two years of life with a congenital heart defect. The rearrangement links TRBV28 to TRBJ2-3; 7 bases map to TRBD1. The DNA for the CDR3 is TGTGCCAGCAGTTTTCTTGGAGAAGGGACAGACCACACAGATACGCAGTATTTT. Translation gives CASSFLGEGTDHTDTQYF.